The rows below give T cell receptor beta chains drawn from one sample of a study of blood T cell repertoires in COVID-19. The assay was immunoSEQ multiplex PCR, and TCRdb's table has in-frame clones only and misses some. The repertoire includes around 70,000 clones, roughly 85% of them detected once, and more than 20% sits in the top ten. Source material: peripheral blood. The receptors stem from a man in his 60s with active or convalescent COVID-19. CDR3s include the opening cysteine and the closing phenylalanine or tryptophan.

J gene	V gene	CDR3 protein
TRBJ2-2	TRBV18	CASSPINTGELFF
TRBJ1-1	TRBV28	CASSPRTGRTWNTEAFF
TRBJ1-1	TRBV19	CASTGARLNRYEAFF
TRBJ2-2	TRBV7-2	CASRILTGTGELFF
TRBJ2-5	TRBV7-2	CASSLSLGETQYF
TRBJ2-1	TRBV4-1	CASSRLEGGFPQFF
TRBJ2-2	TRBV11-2	CASSWGLATTGELFF
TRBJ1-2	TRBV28	CASSSMMTGYGYTF
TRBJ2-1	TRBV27	CASSLYGAGDNEQFF
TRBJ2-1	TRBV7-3	CASSPTLAGGRDEQFF
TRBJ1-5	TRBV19	CASSPRDSSNQPQHF
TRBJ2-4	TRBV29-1	CSVEAGIDIQYF
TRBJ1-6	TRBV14	CASSPWQDSPLHF
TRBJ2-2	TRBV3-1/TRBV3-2	CAGRQGTGELFF
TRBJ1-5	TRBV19	CASSLSDSSNQPQHF
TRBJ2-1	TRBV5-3	CARSSPTSGGYNEQFF
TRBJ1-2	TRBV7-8	CASSSTSGQGNYGYTF
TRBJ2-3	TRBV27	CASSLFGTGDSDTQYF
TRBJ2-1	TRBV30	CAWRPGGSSYNEQFF
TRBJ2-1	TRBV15	CATSRDIQGSYNEQFF
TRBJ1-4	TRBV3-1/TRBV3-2	CASSQDRGASSGDEKLFF
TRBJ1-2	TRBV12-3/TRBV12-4	CASSFENNYGYTF
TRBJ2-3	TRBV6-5	CASGSFETGGTQYF
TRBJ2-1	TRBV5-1	CASGSGVSSYNEQFF
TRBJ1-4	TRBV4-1	CASSQGPDSNEKLFF
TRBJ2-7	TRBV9	CASSVGDRPEYEQYF
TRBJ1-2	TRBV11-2	CASSFTRFGYTF
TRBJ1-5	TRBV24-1	CATSDGQGVNQPQHF
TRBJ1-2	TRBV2	CASTEGQGATFTF
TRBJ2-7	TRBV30	CAWSPGYSYEQYF
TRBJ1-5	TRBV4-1	CASSRGTGSQPQHF
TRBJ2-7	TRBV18	CASSPYAGGDYEQYF
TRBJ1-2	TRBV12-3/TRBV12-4	CASSAKDRGVGTF
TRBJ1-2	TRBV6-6	CASTPQGDYGYTF
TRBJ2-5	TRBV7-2	CASSPIAEGAETQYF
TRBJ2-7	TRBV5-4	CASTTYSEEAYEQYF
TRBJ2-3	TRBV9	CASSVDPSRGSTDTQYF
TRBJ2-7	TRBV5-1	CASSLARDRGEQYF
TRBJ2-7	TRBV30	CAWTWGGSYEQYF
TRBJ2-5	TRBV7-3	CASSPGLAGETQYF
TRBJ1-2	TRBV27	CASSPRQSYGYTF
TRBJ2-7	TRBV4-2	CASSQKGADYEQYF
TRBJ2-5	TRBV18	CASSGTSEETQYF
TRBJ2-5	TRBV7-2	CASSSGGAGETQYF
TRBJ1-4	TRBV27	CASSLQGSGEKLFF
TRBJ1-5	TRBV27	CASSPGGQPQHF
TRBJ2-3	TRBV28	CASSPSSGGRSTDTQYF
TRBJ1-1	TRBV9	CASSVDSMNTEAFF
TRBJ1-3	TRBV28	CASSWRGRENTIYF